This TCR beta chain derives from a study of shared clonotypes between healthy human individuals. With 5 bases clipped from V and 7 bases from J, the junction kept 6 bases outside the gene matches. Germline CDR1 is MNHEY and CDR2 is SVGAGI. This CDR3 is 14 amino acids long. Only in-frame clones appear in the TCRdb table, and some are missing; sequencing was by immunoSEQ multiplex PCR. The sample lists about 2 million clones, 90% to 95% occurring once. The receptor's source is a man aged 18 to 35 in good health. The sample was naive CD4+ T cells sorted from blood. Subset in this sample: CD45RA+ positively selected. The chain recombines TRBV6-5 with TRBJ1-5, with 9 bases matching TRBD1. Here the CDR3 reads CASSQRQGDQPQHF. Here the CDR3 DNA reads TGTGCCAGCAGTCAGAGACAGGGGGACCAGCCCCAGCATTTT.